The rows below give T cell receptor beta chains drawn from one sample of a study of blood T cell repertoires in COVID-19. Produced via immunoSEQ multiplex PCR; TCRdb's table is partial and in-frame only. The sample holds approximately 83,000 clones, over 75% seen once. The sequenced material came from peripheral blood. Receptors were obtained from a man between 70 and 80 years old with acute or convalescent COVID-19. CDR3s include the opening cysteine and the closing phenylalanine or tryptophan. D genes are given only for firm matches. Size tells how often a clone was seen (once, few, many) or the class of an expanded clone, and some rows leave it out.

d_call: NA
clone_size: NA
j_call: TRBJ2-1
v_call: TRBV10-1
cdr3_nt: TGCGCCAGCAGTGAACCCCGCGGGGACCAGTTCTTC
cdr3_aa: CASSEPRGDQFF

d_call: NA
clone_size: NA
j_call: TRBJ1-1
v_call: TRBV18
cdr3_nt: TGTGCCAGCTCACCACCAGGAGGGTATGAAGCTTTCTTT
cdr3_aa: CASSPPGGYEAFF

d_call: TRBD2
clone_size: NA
j_call: TRBJ2-1
v_call: TRBV5-6
cdr3_nt: TGTGCCAGCAGCTTGTTTGGGACTAGCGGGCCTCTGGGGAACAATGAGCAGTTCTTC
cdr3_aa: CASSLFGTSGPLGNNEQFF

d_call: NA
clone_size: NA
j_call: TRBJ2-1
v_call: TRBV12-3/TRBV12-4
cdr3_nt: TGTGCCAGCAGGACATTGTCCTACAATGAGCAGTTCTTC
cdr3_aa: CASRTLSYNEQFF

d_call: NA
clone_size: NA
j_call: TRBJ1-1
v_call: TRBV29-1
cdr3_nt: TGCAGCGGGAGGGGTACTCCGACCATGAACACTGAAGCTTTCTTT
cdr3_aa: CSGRGTPTMNTEAFF

d_call: TRBD2
clone_size: NA
j_call: TRBJ2-3
v_call: TRBV5-4
cdr3_nt: TGTGCCAGCAGCTTGAGTAGCGGGGGGAGCACAGATACGCAGTATTTT
cdr3_aa: CASSLSSGGSTDTQYF

d_call: NA
clone_size: NA
j_call: TRBJ2-3
v_call: TRBV28
cdr3_nt: TGTGCCACCAGGGGAGGGGGTTTGCCAGATACGCAGTATTTT
cdr3_aa: CATRGGGLPDTQYF

d_call: NA
clone_size: NA
j_call: TRBJ2-7
v_call: TRBV10-3
cdr3_nt: TGTGCCACCAACGCTAGGGAGTCCTACGAGCAGTACTTC
cdr3_aa: CATNARESYEQYF

d_call: TRBD2
clone_size: NA
j_call: TRBJ2-3
v_call: TRBV19
cdr3_nt: TGTGCCAGTCGTGTTGTCGCAGGGAGGGCCACAGATACGCAGTATTTT
cdr3_aa: CASRVVAGRATDTQYF

d_call: NA
clone_size: NA
j_call: TRBJ2-3
v_call: TRBV9
cdr3_nt: TGTGCCAGCAGCGTATTTACAAGCACAGATACGCAGTATTTT
cdr3_aa: CASSVFTSTDTQYF

d_call: NA
clone_size: NA
j_call: TRBJ1-1
v_call: TRBV5-1
cdr3_nt: TGCGCCAGCAGCTTGACCCTCACCGGAGGTGGCACTGAAGCTTTCTTT
cdr3_aa: CASSLTLTGGGTEAFF

d_call: NA
clone_size: NA
j_call: TRBJ1-1
v_call: TRBV10-3
cdr3_nt: TGTGCCATCAGTGAGTCGGCGGGGGGCGGTGAAGCTTTCTTT
cdr3_aa: CAISESAGGGEAFF

d_call: NA
clone_size: NA
j_call: TRBJ2-2
v_call: TRBV4-3
cdr3_nt: TGCGCCAGCAGCCAAGACGTGGTCAGCGCGAACACCGGGGAGCTGTTTTTT
cdr3_aa: CASSQDVVSANTGELFF

d_call: NA
clone_size: NA
j_call: TRBJ1-2
v_call: TRBV5-8
cdr3_nt: TGTGCCAGCAGCTTTCCGGAGACTTTCAACTATGGCTACACCTTC
cdr3_aa: CASSFPETFNYGYTF

d_call: NA
clone_size: NA
j_call: TRBJ2-2
v_call: TRBV10-2
cdr3_nt: TGCGCCAGCACTAACGGCCCGGGGAACACCGGGGAGCTGTTTTTT
cdr3_aa: CASTNGPGNTGELFF

d_call: NA
clone_size: NA
j_call: TRBJ2-7
v_call: TRBV2
cdr3_nt: TGTGCCAGCAGCTCAGATACCTACGAGCAGTACTTC
cdr3_aa: CASSSDTYEQYF

d_call: NA
clone_size: NA
j_call: TRBJ2-1
v_call: TRBV6-5
cdr3_nt: TGTGCCAGCTCTCGGGGGGCGAGCTCCTACAATGAGCAGTTCTTC
cdr3_aa: CASSRGASSYNEQFF

d_call: TRBD1
clone_size: NA
j_call: TRBJ2-7
v_call: TRBV19
cdr3_nt: TGTGCCAGTAGTACCCACAGGGGGACATACGAGCAGTACTTC
cdr3_aa: CASSTHRGTYEQYF

d_call: NA
clone_size: NA
j_call: TRBJ1-2
v_call: TRBV3-1/TRBV3-2
cdr3_nt: TGTGCCAGCAGCCAAGTCACAGGGTATGGCTACACCTTC
cdr3_aa: CASSQVTGYGYTF

d_call: NA
clone_size: NA
j_call: TRBJ2-7
v_call: TRBV5-1
cdr3_nt: TGCGCCAGCAGCTTGGCCCCGTTTCCGTCCGGGAGCTACGAGCAGTACTTC
cdr3_aa: CASSLAPFPSGSYEQYF

d_call: TRBD1
clone_size: NA
j_call: TRBJ2-7
v_call: TRBV9
cdr3_nt: TGTGCCAGCAGCGCTGGGACAGGGTTCTACGAGCAGTACTTC
cdr3_aa: CASSAGTGFYEQYF

d_call: NA
clone_size: NA
j_call: TRBJ2-1
v_call: TRBV10-1
cdr3_nt: TGCGCCTCCCCCGTGGTAGCAGATGAGCAGTTCTTC
cdr3_aa: CASPVVADEQFF

d_call: TRBD2
clone_size: NA
j_call: TRBJ2-3
v_call: TRBV3-1/TRBV3-2
cdr3_nt: TGTGCCAGCAGCCAACGAGCGGGGGGCACCACAGATACGCAGTATTTT
cdr3_aa: CASSQRAGGTTDTQYF

d_call: TRBD2
clone_size: NA
j_call: TRBJ2-7
v_call: TRBV29-1
cdr3_nt: TGCAGCGTCGTGCCACCGGGAGGGCCGGCCTACGAGCAGTACTTC
cdr3_aa: CSVVPPGGPAYEQYF

d_call: TRBD2
clone_size: NA
j_call: TRBJ2-7
v_call: TRBV10-3
cdr3_nt: TGTGCCGCACAGCGGGAGCCCGCCTACGAGCAGTACTTC
cdr3_aa: CAAQREPAYEQYF

d_call: TRBD1
clone_size: NA
j_call: TRBJ2-2
v_call: TRBV5-1
cdr3_nt: TGCGCCAGCAGCTTAGGACAGGGTGGCACCGGGGAGCTGTTTTTT
cdr3_aa: CASSLGQGGTGELFF

d_call: NA
clone_size: once
j_call: TRBJ1-5
v_call: TRBV19
cdr3_nt: TGTGCCAGTAGTAACAGGTACGGCCGATACAATCAGCCCCAGCATTTT
cdr3_aa: CASSNRYGRYNQPQHF

d_call: TRBD1
clone_size: NA
j_call: TRBJ2-1
v_call: TRBV9
cdr3_nt: TGTGCCAGCAGCGTAGAGACAGGGTCTTACAATGAGCAGTTCTTC
cdr3_aa: CASSVETGSYNEQFF

d_call: TRBD1
clone_size: NA
j_call: TRBJ1-5
v_call: TRBV15
cdr3_nt: TGTGCCACCAGCAGAGTGAGGGGGCGAGGCAATCAGCCCCAGCATTTT
cdr3_aa: CATSRVRGRGNQPQHF

d_call: NA
clone_size: NA
j_call: TRBJ1-2
v_call: TRBV18
cdr3_nt: TGTGCCAGCTCACCTGGGGCCGCCCAAGGGTATGGCTACACCTTC
cdr3_aa: CASSPGAAQGYGYTF

d_call: TRBD1
clone_size: NA
j_call: TRBJ2-7
v_call: TRBV6-1
cdr3_nt: TGTGCCAGCAGTGGGGGGCCGGGACAGGGCTCCTACGAGCAGTACTTC
cdr3_aa: CASSGGPGQGSYEQYF

d_call: TRBD2
clone_size: NA
j_call: TRBJ2-3
v_call: TRBV5-4
cdr3_nt: TGTGCCAGCAGCTCTGCTAGCGGGGGGAGCACAGATACGCAGTATTTT
cdr3_aa: CASSSASGGSTDTQYF

d_call: TRBD2
clone_size: NA
j_call: TRBJ2-7
v_call: TRBV6-6
cdr3_nt: TGTGCCAGCAGCCACGGGGGGGTCCGCGAGCAGTACTTC
cdr3_aa: CASSHGGVREQYF

d_call: NA
clone_size: once
j_call: TRBJ2-7
v_call: TRBV30
cdr3_nt: TGTGCCTGGGACCAGGGCGATCGGAGCGAGCAGTACTTC
cdr3_aa: CAWDQGDRSEQYF

d_call: TRBD2
clone_size: NA
j_call: TRBJ2-3
v_call: TRBV28
cdr3_nt: TGTGCCAGCAGCCGAGCGGGGGGGGGAGATACGCAGTATTTT
cdr3_aa: CASSRAGGGDTQYF

d_call: TRBD1
clone_size: NA
j_call: TRBJ1-2
v_call: TRBV7-9
cdr3_nt: TGTGCCAGCAGCTTAGAACAGGGGAGAGATGGCTACACCTTC
cdr3_aa: CASSLEQGRDGYTF

d_call: NA
clone_size: NA
j_call: TRBJ2-5
v_call: TRBV3-1/TRBV3-2
cdr3_nt: TGTGCCAGCAAGGCGGGGGCAGAGACCCAGTACTTC
cdr3_aa: CASKAGAETQYF

d_call: NA
clone_size: NA
j_call: TRBJ1-6
v_call: TRBV3-1/TRBV3-2
cdr3_nt: TGTGCCAGCAGCCAAGATTCCCTACAGGTCTCACCCCTCCACTTT
cdr3_aa: CASSQDSLQVSPLHF

d_call: NA
clone_size: NA
j_call: TRBJ2-1
v_call: TRBV11-2
cdr3_nt: TGTGCCAGCAGCTTAGGAGGCTACAGGGCCTACAATGAGCAGTTCTTC
cdr3_aa: CASSLGGYRAYNEQFF

d_call: TRBD2
clone_size: NA
j_call: TRBJ2-1
v_call: TRBV2
cdr3_nt: TGTGCCAGCGCGGCTAGCGGATACAATGAGCAGTTCTTC
cdr3_aa: CASAASGYNEQFF

d_call: NA
clone_size: NA
j_call: TRBJ1-5
v_call: TRBV19
cdr3_nt: TGTGCCAGTAGTATGAGGCTCCAAACGAGCAATCAGCCCCAGCATTTT
cdr3_aa: CASSMRLQTSNQPQHF

d_call: NA
clone_size: NA
j_call: TRBJ1-2
v_call: TRBV3-1/TRBV3-2
cdr3_nt: TGTGCCAGCAGCCTCACGGGGGGCTACACCTTC
cdr3_aa: CASSLTGGYTF